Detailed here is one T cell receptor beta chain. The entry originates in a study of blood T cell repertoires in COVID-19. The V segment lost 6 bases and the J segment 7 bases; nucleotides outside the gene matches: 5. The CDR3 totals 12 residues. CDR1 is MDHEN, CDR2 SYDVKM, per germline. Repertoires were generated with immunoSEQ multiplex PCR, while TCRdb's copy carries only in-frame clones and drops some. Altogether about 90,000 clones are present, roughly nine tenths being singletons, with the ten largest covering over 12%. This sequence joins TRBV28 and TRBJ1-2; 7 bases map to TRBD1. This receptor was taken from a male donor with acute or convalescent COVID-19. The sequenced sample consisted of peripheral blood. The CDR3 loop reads CASSLQGTGYTF. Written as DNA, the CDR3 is TGTGCCAGCAGCCTACAGGGGACTGGCTACACCTTC.